A single sample is the source of the 7 T cell receptor beta chains below, sequenced in a study of OX40 agonist ivuxolimab in advanced cancers. Libraries were prepared by immunoSEQ multiplex PCR; TCRdb keeps only in-frame clonotypes and omits some of them. This table holds roughly 120,000 clones, about 92% found once. Sequenced here: CD4+ or CD8+ T cells sorted from blood, sampled in a trial of the OX40 agonist ivuxolimab. The receptors were sampled from an adult with an advanced solid tumor such as melanoma, head and neck, liver or kidney cancer.

The V call is TRBV19, the J call TRBJ1-2; tentatively, D is TRBD1 (6 bases). V was clipped by 3 bases and J by 6 bases, with 14 bases between them. The V gene's germline CDR1 is LNHDA and CDR2 SQIVND (reference sequence). The CDR3 runs 14 residues. The CDR3 loop is CASSMRDRLNGYTF. The CDR3 nucleotides read TGTGCCAGTAGTATGCGTGACAGGCTTAATGGCTACACCTTC.

The chain is built from TRBV9 and TRBJ1-1, with no clear D. Trimming removed 3 bases from V and 10 bases from J, with 16 bases in between. The length of the CDR3 is 13 residues. Germline V gene data show CDR1 as SGDLS and CDR2 as YYNGEE. The CDR3 spells CASSGGSRVRAFF. DNA of the CDR3: TGTGCCAGCAGCGGAGGGTCCCGAGTGAGAGCTTTCTTT.

The chain joins TRBV5-6 to TRBJ1-1, with 7 bases that match TRBD1. This CDR3 contains 15 residues. In germline, CDR1 is SGHDT, CDR2 YYEEEE. V lost 4 bases to trimming and J lost 6 bases; unmatched junction nucleotides: 12. The CDR3 sequence is CASSITGAMFAEAFF. In DNA, the CDR3 is TGTGCCAGCAGCATCACAGGGGCCATGTTCGCTGAAGCTTTCTTT.

The CDR3 here is CASSSTGDRDGYTF. CDR3 bases: TGTGCCAGCTCATCTACAGGGGATCGGGATGGCTACACCTTC. V usage is TRBV18 and J usage is TRBJ1-2, with TRBD1 identical over 7 bases. Losses at the gene ends were 5 bases for V and 6 bases for J; bases not matched to a gene: 9. Looked up from germline, CDR1 is KGHSH and CDR2 is LQKENI. CDR3 length: 14 residues. The whole variable domain, remainder taken from reference TRBV18 and TRBJ1-2, is NAGVMQNPRHLVRRRGQEARLRCSPMKGHSHVYWYRQLPEEGLKFMVYLQKENIIDESGMPKERFSAEFPKEGPSILRIQQVVRGDSAAYFCASSSTGDRDGYTFGSGTRLTVV.

The genes are TRBV7-8 and TRBJ1-2; D ambiguous. V was shortened by 4 bases and J by 0 bases, with 9 bases between the two germline ends. In germline, CDR1 is SGHVS, CDR2 FQNEAQ. The CDR3 extends over 14 amino acids. CDR3 sequence: CASSSTATNYGYTF. For the CDR3, the DNA is TGTGCCAGCAGCTCAACAGCGACTAACTATGGCTACACCTTC. Looking up the rest from reference TRBV7-8 and TRBJ1-2 gives the full variable domain: GAGVSQSPRYKVAKRGQDVALRCDPISGHVSLFWYQQALGQGPEFLTYFQNEAQLDKSGLPSDRFFAERPEGSVSTLKIQRTQQEDSAVYLCASSSTATNYGYTFGSGTRLTVV.

The chain uses TRBV7-2 and TRBJ2-7, with 7 bases aligning to TRBD2. From germline, CDR1 is SGHTA and CDR2 FQGNSA. V shed 5 bases, J shed 2 bases, and the junction held 3 bases outside the gene matches. The CDR3 length is 13 residues. The CDR3 bases are TGTGCCAGCAGCACGAGCGGGGCCTACGAGCAGTACTTC. Translation: CASSTSGAYEQYF.

This rearrangement joins TRBV7-9 to TRBJ1-5; D is unresolved. Trimming stripped 1 base from V and 7 bases from J, with 17 bases between. CDR1 SEHNR and CDR2 FQNEAQ come from the germline V gene (reference sequence). The CDR3 spans 16 residues. In nucleotides, the CDR3 is TGTGCCAGCAGCTTAGGAGATTGGCAGCTAGGACAGCCCCAGCATTTT. This sequence encodes CASSLGDWQLGQPQHF. Combining the CDR3 with reference TRBV7-9 and TRBJ1-5 gives the whole variable domain DTGVSQNPRHKITKRGQNVTFRCDPISEHNRLYWYRQTLGQGPEFLTYFQNEAQLEKSRLLSDRFSAERPKGSFSTLEIQRTEQGDSAMYLCASSLGDWQLGQPQHFGDGTRLSIL.